These 3 T cell receptor beta chains came from one sample sequenced in a study of cytomegalovirus exposure and HLA in healthy donors. Primers: 60 Vbeta forward and 13 Jbeta reverse. Data came from immunoSEQ multiplex PCR; TCRdb stores just in-frame clones and leaves some out. Among about 150,000 clones, about 68% were seen once, and the ten largest hold over 1.1%. Material: PBMCs. Receptors originate from a man younger than 35 in good health and CMV-seronegative.

V is TRBV19 and J is TRBJ1-3; D might be TRBD1 (5 bases). The V end was cut by 10 bases, the J end by 0 bases, with 22 bases between. This CDR3 has 17 residues. Germline lookup yields CDR1 LNHDA and CDR2 SQIVND (reference sequence). CDR3 sequence reads: CATSGRVPSLSGNTIYF. The CDR3 nucleotides are TGTGCCACCTCTGGCAGGGTCCCGTCTCTCTCTGGAAACACCATATATTTT.

The rearrangement links TRBV19 to TRBJ2-7, with D possibly matching TRBD1 (6 bases). Per germline, CDR1 LNHDA and CDR2 SQIVND (reference sequence). Trimming stripped 10 bases from V and 1 base from J, with 20 bases between. The CDR3 runs 15 residues. This CDR3 reads CATSRQAGASYEQYF. CDR3 nucleotide sequence: TGTGCCACCTCTAGACAGGCTGGGGCGTCCTACGAGCAGTACTTC.

This clone was found a few times. The gene calls are TRBV6-5 and TRBJ1-2; no clear D. Looked up from germline, CDR1 is MNHEY and CDR2 is SVGAGI. The CDR3 consists of 13 residues. V lost 4 bases and J lost 3, with 9 bases in between. CDR3 sequence reads: CASSSLADYGYTF. CDR3 coding DNA: TGTGCCAGCAGTTCCCTAGCAGACTATGGCTACACCTTC.